These 23 T cell receptor beta chains originate from one sample sequenced in a study of beta chain features in type 1 diabetes. Reverse transcription of all isolated RNA meant that expressed TCRB transcripts were sequenced. Produced via immunoSEQ multiplex PCR; TCRdb's table is partial and in-frame only. This sample has fewer than 900,000 clones, with about a sixth found just once. Material: naive CD4+ T cells from blood. The receptors derive from a woman aged 18-29 years in good health.

The genes are TRBV20-1 and TRBJ2-7; D might be TRBD2 (5 bases). The germline CDR1 and CDR2 sequences are DFQATT and SNEGSKA (reference sequence). The V gene lost 6 bases and the J gene lost 5 bases, with 11 bases spanning the gap. This CDR3 is built from 11 residues. CDR3 sequence (DNA): TGCAGTGCAACGGGGAGTAACGAGCAGTACTTC. Its protein is CSATGSNEQYF.

Only a few counts were recorded for this clone. The rearrangement uses TRBV5-1 and TRBJ2-2; possible D gene TRBD2, 5 bases. This CDR3 has 13 residues. Trimming took off 1 base at V and 5 bases at J, with 6 bases between the two ends. Germline loops: CDR1 SGHRS, CDR2 YFSETQ. The chain's CDR3 is CASSLRDTGELFF. The DNA for the CDR3 is TGCGCCAGCAGCTTGCGGGATACCGGGGAGCTGTTTTTT.

This chain uses TRBV5-1 with TRBJ1-1, with D possibly matching TRBD1 (6 bases). This CDR3 contains 15 residues. V lost 4 bases to trimming and J lost 1 base, with 14 bases between them. Per the germline V gene, CDR1 is SGHRS and CDR2 is YFSETQ. CDR3 nucleotides: TGCGCCAGCAGCCTCGGACAGACTACGAACACTGAAGCTTTCTTT. Encoded protein: CASSLGQTTNTEAFF.

The chain links TRBV25-1 to TRBJ2-7; TRBD2 is a possible D gene (6 bases). The CDR3 extends over 13 amino acids. Trimming took off 6 bases at V and 6 bases at J, with 15 bases between the two ends. The germline gives CDR1 MGHDK, CDR2 SYGVNS. CDR3 nucleotides: TGTGCCAGCAGGCTGGGACTCACGGTCGAGCAGTACTTC. As protein: CASRLGLTVEQYF.

This sequence joins TRBV7-2 and TRBJ2-1; D might be TRBD2 (5 bases). In germline, CDR1 is SGHTA, CDR2 FQGNSA. The CDR3 spans 16 residues. Trimming cost V 2 bases and J 0 bases, with 11 bases left between them. The CDR3 loop is CASSLTADSSYNEQFF. In DNA form, the CDR3 reads TGTGCCAGCAGCTTAACGGCGGACTCCTCCTACAATGAGCAGTTCTTC.

CDR3 sequence: CASSTDRAVTGTDTQYF. In nucleotides, the CDR3 is TGTGCCAGCAGCACGGACAGGGCAGTTACTGGCACAGATACGCAGTATTTT. The chain employs TRBV21-1 and TRBJ2-3; the table's D call, TRBD1, has no DNA check behind it. TRBV21-1 is marked as a pseudogene. The CDR3 has 17 amino acids.

V usage is TRBV7-9 and J usage is TRBJ1-4, with D unclear. Per the germline V gene, CDR1 is SEHNR and CDR2 is FQNEAQ (reference sequence). V lost 3 bases and J 7 bases, leaving 12 bases between the germline ends. The CDR3 sequence is 14 residues long. The CDR3 here is CASSLFQPGEKLFF. CDR3 bases: TGTGCCAGCAGCTTGTTTCAACCCGGTGAAAAACTGTTTTTT.

This clone was recorded a few times. This CDR3 is CASPPQKAQPQHF. CDR3 nucleotide sequence: TGTGCCAGCCCCCCGCAGAAGGCTCAGCCCCAGCATTTT. The chain is built from TRBV28 and TRBJ1-5; D ambiguous. CDR3 length equals 13 residues. CDR1 is MDHEN and CDR2 is SYDVKM in the germline V gene. Trimming stripped 8 bases from V and 6 bases from J, with 14 bases between. Variable domain in full (rest from reference TRBV28 and TRBJ1-5): DVKVTQSSRYLVKRTGEKVFLECVQDMDHENMFWYRQDPGLGLRLIYFSYDVKMKEKGDIPEGYSVSREKKERFSLILESASTNQTSMYLCASPPQKAQPQHFGDGTRLSIL.

The CDR3 DNA reads as TGTGCCAGCAGCTTAGTGGGTCGGCTGATGATGGAGACCCAGTACTTC. Protein sequence: CASSLVGRLMMETQYF. The V call is TRBV11-2, the J call TRBJ2-5; no reliable D call. V lost 1 base to trimming and J lost 5 bases, with 17 bases between them. The CDR3 extends over 16 amino acids. The germline V gene encodes CDR1 SGHAT and CDR2 FQNNGV.

The rearrangement links TRBV19 to TRBJ2-3; D gene ambiguous. The CDR3 length is 14 residues. V lost 3 bases, J lost 3 bases, and 10 bases lay in between. Looked up from germline, CDR1 is LNHDA and CDR2 is SQIVND (reference sequence). CDR3 in DNA: TGTGCCAGTAGTATTCAACTATTGACAGATACGCAGTATTTT. This encodes CASSIQLLTDTQYF. Full variable domain (rest looked up from reference TRBV19 and TRBJ2-3): DGGITQSPKYLFRKEGQNVTLSCEQNLNHDAMYWYRQDPGQGLRLIYYSQIVNDFQKGDIAEGYSVSREKKESFPLTVTSAQKNPTAFYLCASSIQLLTDTQYFGPGTRLTVL.

This clone was picked up a small number of times. The CDR3 DNA is TGTGCCAGCAGCTCCCAGGAAAACATTCAGTACTTC. Encoded protein: CASSSQENIQYF. The J gene is TRBJ2-4, the V gene TRBV11-2; D ambiguous. V was pared by 4 bases and J by 5 bases, with 6 bases between. The CDR3 covers 12 residues. Per germline, CDR1 SGHAT and CDR2 FQNNGV.

Turning to this clone: The same CDR3 also results from other DNA sequences found in this sample. The chain links TRBV18 to TRBJ2-3; D remains unclear. Trimming pared 3 bases from V and 2 bases from J, leaving 3 bases between. The CDR3 spans 12 residues. Germline CDR1 and CDR2: KGHSH and LQKENI. The CDR3: CASSPDTDTQYF. Here the CDR3 DNA reads TGTGCCAGCTCACCCGACACAGATACGCAGTATTTT.

V usage is TRBV28 and J usage is TRBJ1-3, with TRBD1 as a possible D gene (6 bases). The CDR3 totals 13 residues. V was cut by 6 bases and J by 2 bases, with 8 bases left in between. The germline V gene encodes CDR1 MDHEN and CDR2 SYDVKM. CDR3 amino acids: CASRRQAGNTIYF. The CDR3 nucleotides are TGTGCCAGCAGAAGACAGGCTGGAAACACCATATATTTT. Looking up the rest from reference TRBV28 and TRBJ1-3 gives the full variable domain: DVKVTQSSRYLVKRTGEKVFLECVQDMDHENMFWYRQDPGLGLRLIYFSYDVKMKEKGDIPEGYSVSREKKERFSLILESASTNQTSMYLCASRRQAGNTIYFGEGSWLTVV.

The chain uses TRBV5-1 and TRBJ1-4, with a tentative D call TRBD1 (5 bases). V was clipped by 7 bases and J by 0 bases, with 10 bases between them. The CDR3 totals 14 residues. The germline V gene encodes CDR1 SGHRS and CDR2 YFSETQ. CDR3 protein: CASSTGPTNEKLFF. CDR3 nucleotide sequence: TGCGCCAGCTCCACAGGCCCAACTAATGAAAAACTGTTTTTT.

This clone was observed a few times. This rearrangement joins TRBV7-6 to TRBJ2-3; 10 bases are a match to TRBD2. The V and J ends lost 1 base and 15 bases, in that order; junction bases with no gene match: 7. CDR3 length: 13 amino acids. In germline, CDR1 is SGHVS, CDR2 FNYEAQ. Here the CDR3 DNA reads TGTGCCAGCAGCTTAGTGCAGCGGGAGGGCCAATATTTT. It is translated as CASSLVQREGQYF.

The chain carries TRBV15 and TRBJ1-5, with a possible D match to TRBD1 (6 bases). CDR1 and CDR2 (germline): LNHNV, YYDKDF (reference sequence). The CDR3 runs to 16 residues. V lost 0 bases to trimming and J lost 7 bases, with 16 bases between them. The CDR3 protein is CATSREGNRAGQPQHF. The DNA for the CDR3 is TGTGCCACCAGCAGAGAGGGAAACAGGGCGGGACAGCCCCAGCATTTT.

The chain joins TRBV7-8 to TRBJ2-2; maybe TRBD2 (5 bases). V lost 4 bases to trimming and J lost 6 bases, with 18 bases between them. The CDR3 consists of 16 residues. Germline CDR1 and CDR2: SGHVS and FQNEAQ. Here the CDR3 DNA reads TGTGCCAGCAGCTCGCGACCCCGGGCGGGTTCCGGGGAGCTGTTTTTT. Encoded protein: CASSSRPRAGSGELFF.

V and J are TRBV14 and TRBJ2-1; 15 nucleotides agree with TRBD2. CDR1 and CDR2 (germline): SGHDN, FVKESK. The ends lost 4 bases at V and 2 bases at J; junction bases unmatched: 6. The CDR3 sequence is 18 residues long. The CDR3 loop is CASSLGTSGRIAYNEQFF. DNA of the CDR3: TGTGCCAGCAGCCTGGGGACTAGCGGGAGGATCGCCTACAATGAGCAGTTCTTC.

This clone has a handful of counts. The gene calls are TRBV28 and TRBJ2-2; the D gene could be TRBD1 or TRBD2 (6 bases each). This CDR3 contains 17 residues. Germline lookup yields CDR1 MDHEN and CDR2 SYDVKM. V was clipped by 3 bases and J by 4 bases, with 18 bases between them. In DNA, the CDR3 is TGTGCCAGCAGTTTTCTCCGGACAGTTAGCGGCACCGGGGAGCTGTTTTTT. Its translation is CASSFLRTVSGTGELFF.

The chain couples TRBV9 to TRBJ1-6; possibly TRBD1 for D (5 bases). The CDR3 length is 16 residues. Trimming removed 3 bases at V and 0 bases at J, with 10 bases between. Germline CDR1 is SGDLS and CDR2 is YYNGEE. In DNA form, the CDR3 reads TGTGCCAGCAGCGCAGCAGGACACTCCTATAATTCACCCCTCCACTTT. It translates to CASSAAGHSYNSPLHF. The whole variable domain, remainder taken from reference TRBV9 and TRBJ1-6, is DSGVTQTPKHLITATGQRVTLRCSPRSGDLSVYWYQQSLDQGLQFLIQYYNGEERAKGNILERFSAQQFPDLHSELNLSSLELGDSALYFCASSAAGHSYNSPLHFGNGTRLTVT.

This clone appeared a few times. The chain employs TRBV18 and TRBJ1-4; 8 nucleotides line up with TRBD1. Germline CDR1 is KGHSH and CDR2 is LQKENI. V lost 6 bases to trimming and J lost 6 bases; unmatched junction nucleotides: 9. The CDR3 totals 15 residues. CDR3 sequence (DNA): TGTGCCAGCTCGCCTCGGACAGGGAAAGATGAAAAACTGTTTTTT. Protein: CASSPRTGKDEKLFF.

The chain uses TRBV5-8 and TRBJ2-2; D not resolved. V shed 6 bases and J shed 0 bases, with 9 bases lying between them. The CDR3 has 14 residues. Germline values: CDR1 SGHTS, CDR2 YDEGEE. The CDR3 region has the DNA TGTGCCAGCACCCACCGGACGAACACCGGGGAGCTGTTTTTT. This encodes CASTHRTNTGELFF.

V is TRBV9 and J is TRBJ2-5, with TRBD2 identical over 9 bases. CDR3 length: 19 residues. The ends lost 4 bases at V and 5 bases at J; junction bases unmatched: 21. Germline assignment: CDR1 SGDLS and CDR2 YYNGEE. CDR3 loop: CASSPYLRLGSGSHETQYF. The CDR3 DNA reads TGTGCCAGCAGCCCCTACCTACGCTTAGGTAGCGGGAGTCACGAGACCCAGTACTTC.